This T cell receptor (beta chain) was identified in a study of T cell repertoires in cytomegalovirus infection. Background on the study: Indicated by public TCR beta signatures were CMV infection and matching HLA type. Study observations and caveats: Identification of carriers of CMV plus the relevant HLA was performed using cumulative public TCR beta family frequency. Dominating the ex vivo response were HLA-C-restricted CMV-specific TCR beta clonotypes.

On this clonotype: The target antigen is unknown.

V trimming: 4 bases; J trimming: 3 bases; junction bases outside the gene matches: 4. This CDR3 has 17 residues. Germline CDR1 and CDR2: ENHRY and SYGVKD. TCRdb reprocessed the reads via MiXCR and lists one record per CDR3 protein. The sample consists of fewer than 550,000 distinct CDR3 sequences, about 33% of them appearing once. The chain recombines TRBV10-3 with TRBJ2-1; 15 nucleotides line up with TRBD2. The source is a human donor in good health (CMV status not recorded). Some clones in this sample may be carry-over from other donors' samples. Sequenced input: PBMCs. Here the CDR3 reads CAISGGTSGGNYNEQFF. For the CDR3, the DNA is TGTGCCATCAGTGGAGGGACTAGCGGGGGGAACTACAATGAGCAGTTCTTC.